This entry lists 17 T cell receptor beta chains sequenced from one sample in a study of T-cell reconstitution after alpha-beta-depleted transplantation in children. Preparing the TCRbeta library involved the use of unique molecular identifiers. TCRdb re-called the PCR reads with MiXCR, one entry per CDR3 protein. The data show about 540,000 distinct CDR3 sequences, with around 16% seen just once and approximately 3% held by the top ten. The starting material was PBMCs from the stem cell graft donor, obtained from the stem cell graft. The receptor source for this set is a human donor who donated a stem cell graft to a child with acute lymphoblastic leukemia.

The chain joins TRBV6-2 or TRBV6-3 to TRBJ2-1, with a weak D call TRBD1 (5 bases). This CDR3 contains 16 residues. Germline CDR1 reads MNHEY; CDR2 reads SVGEGT. V was clipped by 2 bases and J by 4 bases, with 15 bases between them. DNA for the CDR3: TGTGCCAGCAGTTACGACGGGCAGGGATCATACAATGAGCAGTTCTTC. Amino acids: CASSYDGQGSYNEQFF.

The chain joins TRBV12-3 or TRBV12-4 to TRBJ1-2; tentatively, D is TRBD1 (5 bases). This CDR3 is built from 15 residues. Trimming removed 3 bases at V and 4 bases at J, with 15 bases between. As DNA, the CDR3 is TGTGCCAGCAGTTTGGGATTCAGCGGGGGCTATGGCTACACCTTC. Protein product: CASSLGFSGGYGYTF.

The rearrangement links TRBV15 to TRBJ1-1; possibly TRBD1 for D (6 bases). The germline gives CDR1 LNHNV, CDR2 YYDKDF (reference sequence). V was clipped by 1 base and J by 1 base, with 10 bases between them. The CDR3 length is 15 residues. The CDR3 region has the DNA TGTGCCACCAGCAGAGTTCGACAGGCGAACACTGAAGCTTTCTTT. It yields the protein CATSRVRQANTEAFF.

The J gene is TRBJ2-7, the V gene TRBV20-1, with 7 bases matching TRBD2. Per germline, CDR1 DFQATT and CDR2 SNEGSKA (reference sequence). Unmatched junction bases numbered 9, after V lost 6 bases and J lost 7 bases. The CDR3 is made up of 12 amino acids. The CDR3 DNA reads as TGCAGTGCCGAGGGAGGGCCAGGGGAGCAGTACTTC. It codes for CSAEGGPGEQYF.

The chain recombines TRBV20-1 with TRBJ1-1; TRBD1 matches 7 bases. The germline gives CDR1 DFQATT, CDR2 SNEGSKA (reference sequence). J gave up 4 bases and V 1 base, and 12 bases lay outside the gene matches. The CDR3 runs to 16 residues. The CDR3 DNA sequence: TGCAGTGCTAGAGCACCCAGGGGGAAAAAGATCACTGAAGCTTTCTTT. It specifies CSARAPRGKKITEAFF.

This chain joins TRBV7-9 and TRBJ2-7, with a possible D match to TRBD1 (5 bases). CDR3 size: 14 residues. The V end was cut by 0 bases, the J end by 2 bases, with 8 bases between. Germline assignment: CDR1 SEHNR and CDR2 FQNEAQ (reference sequence). The CDR3 DNA follows: TGTGCCAGCAGCTTAGCGACAGCCACCTACGAGCAGTACTTC. This gives the protein CASSLATATYEQYF.

This clonotype was observed a handful of times. The chain carries TRBV5-1 and TRBJ2-1; a weak D match, TRBD2 (6 bases). Looked up from germline, CDR1 is SGHRS and CDR2 is YFSETQ. There are 13 residues in the CDR3. V dropped 3 bases and J dropped 10 bases, with 14 bases sitting between them. The CDR3 DNA reads as TGCGCCAGCAGCTCACTCTATAGCGGCGAGCAGTTCTTC. Residues: CASSSLYSGEQFF.

The chain joins TRBV25-1 to TRBJ1-4; D might be TRBD1 (6 bases). Trimming removed 3 bases at V and 0 bases at J, with 8 bases between. The CDR3 sequence is 15 residues long. Germline assignment: CDR1 MGHDK and CDR2 SYGVNS. CDR3 residues: CASSDRQATNEKLFF. The DNA for the CDR3 is TGTGCCAGCAGTGACCGACAGGCAACTAATGAAAAACTGTTTTTT.

This clonotype was observed a few times. The rearrangement uses TRBV7-9 and TRBJ1-1; D is unclear. The CDR3 has 12 amino acids. The germline V gene encodes CDR1 SEHNR and CDR2 FQNEAQ (reference sequence). V dropped 1 base and J dropped 9 bases, with 9 bases sitting between them. The CDR3 sequence is CASSLGPGKAFF. CDR3 DNA sequence: TGTGCCAGCAGCTTAGGTCCGGGAAAAGCTTTCTTT. Together with reference TRBV7-9 and TRBJ1-1, the CDR3 gives the full variable domain: DTGVSQNPRHKITKRGQNVTFRCDPISEHNRLYWYRQTLGQGPEFLTYFQNEAQLEKSRLLSDRFSAERPKGSFSTLEIQRTEQGDSAMYLCASSLGPGKAFFGQGTRLTVV.

The chain couples TRBV11-2 to TRBJ1-2; the D gene is possibly TRBD1 (5 bases). Trimming pared 1 base from V and 0 bases from J, leaving 12 bases between. Germline CDR1 is SGHAT and CDR2 is FQNNGV. The CDR3 consists of 16 residues. The CDR3 nucleotides read TGTGCCAGCAGCTTAGGGGGTTGGGGCTCTAACTATGGCTACACCTTC. Translated: CASSLGGWGSNYGYTF.

The chain joins TRBV4-1 to TRBJ2-2; tentative D call: TRBD2 (5 bases). Trimming took off 2 bases at V and 8 bases at J, with 12 bases between the two ends. CDR1 and CDR2 (germline): MGHRA, YSYEKL. This CDR3 spans 14 amino acids. DNA of the CDR3: TGCGCCAGCAGCCAACCGATGAGGAGGGGGGAGCTGTTTTTT. Its translation: CASSQPMRRGELFF.

This clonotype was detected a few times. This chain links TRBV20-1 with TRBJ1-1; possibly TRBD1 for D (5 bases). The V end was cut by 4 bases, the J end by 4 bases, with 25 bases between. The CDR3 totals 17 residues. Per germline, CDR1 DFQATT and CDR2 SNEGSKA (reference sequence). This chain's CDR3 is CSANPEGLTAYVTEAFF. In DNA form, the CDR3 reads TGCAGTGCTAATCCGGAGGGACTGACGGCATATGTCACTGAAGCTTTCTTT.

Only a few counts were recorded for this clonotype. The chain combines TRBV7-9 with TRBJ2-7; the D gene is possibly TRBD2 (6 bases). V was shortened by 5 bases and J by 1 base, with 12 bases between the two germline ends. Germline lookup yields CDR1 SEHNR and CDR2 FQNEAQ (reference sequence). The CDR3 loop spans 14 amino acids. CDR3 loop: CASSGTGTSYEQYF. The CDR3 DNA sequence: TGTGCCAGCAGCGGGACCGGGACTTCCTACGAGCAGTACTTC.

This chain joins TRBV6-1 and TRBJ2-3; D call uncertain. The ends were cut back, 7 bases at V and 4 bases at J, with 15 bases in the middle. CDR1 MNHNS and CDR2 SASEGT come from the germline V gene. The CDR3 has 14 amino acids. CDR3 sequence reads: CASTPGSKADTQYF. DNA of the CDR3: TGTGCCAGCACCCCGGGTTCAAAGGCAGATACGCAGTATTTT.

The sample holds a few counts of this clonotype. The V and J genes are TRBV29-1 and TRBJ2-3; D call uncertain. This CDR3 is 11 amino acids long. Germline V gene lookup returns CDR1 SQVTM and CDR2 ANQGSEA. The CDR3 sequence: CSRFFGDTQYF. The CDR3, as DNA: TGCTCTCGTTTCTTCGGAGATACGCAGTATTTT.

The chain uses TRBV5-6 and TRBJ2-1; 7 bases map to TRBD2. Looked up from germline, CDR1 is SGHDT and CDR2 is YYEEEE. After removal of 2 bases from V and 3 bases from J, the junction contained 2 bases not matched to a gene. CDR3 length: 14 amino acids. The CDR3 DNA follows: TGTGCCAGCAGCTTCCTAGCGGTCTACAATGAGCAGTTCTTC. Encoded protein: CASSFLAVYNEQFF.

This chain uses TRBV5-1 with TRBJ2-6, with D possibly being TRBD2 (5 bases). V lost 2 bases, J lost 2 bases, and 11 bases lay in between. CDR1 and CDR2 (germline): SGHRS, YFSETQ. The CDR3 length is 16 residues. Written as DNA, the CDR3 is TGCGCCAGCAGCTTAAAAGGAGGAGCTGGGGCCAACGTCCTGACTTTC. Its protein product is CASSLKGGAGANVLTF.